This TCR beta chain was recorded in a study of cytomegalovirus exposure and HLA in healthy donors. TCRdb's table, derived via immunoSEQ multiplex PCR, lists solely in-frame clones and lacks some. The sample has approximately 210,000 clones; approximately 86% are singletons. V was shortened by 0 bases and J by 6 bases, with 18 bases between the two germline ends. CDR3 length: 17 amino acids. CDR1 and CDR2 (germline): SGHVS, FNYEAQ. The sample was PBMCs. This TCR was sampled from a woman between 18 and 29 years old in good health and CMV-seronegative. The rearrangement links TRBV7-6 to TRBJ2-1; D possibly corresponds to TRBD1 (5 bases). The DNA of the CDR3 is TGTGCCAGCAGCTTAGCGGTTAGGGGAATAAGGTCCAATGAGCAGTTCTTC. Protein: CASSLAVRGIRSNEQFF.